The rows below give T cell receptor beta chains drawn from one sample of a study of OX40 agonist ivuxolimab in advanced cancers. Here immunoSEQ multiplex PCR was the method, and the copy in TCRdb shows in-frame clones only, minus some. The table shows roughly 80,000 clones, with about nine tenths occurring only once. The material sequenced was CD4+ or CD8+ T cells sorted from blood, taken in a trial of the OX40 agonist ivuxolimab. Source of these receptors: an adult with an advanced solid tumor such as melanoma, head and neck, liver or kidney cancer. CDR3s include the opening cysteine and the closing phenylalanine or tryptophan. The D gene is left open where the match is weak. A clone size is listed for some rows: how often the clone was seen (once, few, many), or a class if it is expanded.

- few TRBJ1-1 TRBV30 CAWRPGLPGTEAFF TGTGCCTGGAGGCCGGGACTCCCGGGTACTGAAGCTTTCTTT
- - TRBJ2-6 TRBV28 CASSLGGANVLTF TGTGCCAGCAGTTTAGGTGGGGCCAACGTCCTGACTTTC
- - TRBJ1-2 TRBV27 CASSPPGGGNYGYTF TGTGCCAGCAGCCCACCCGGGGGAGGGAACTATGGCTACACCTTC
- - TRBJ1-3 TRBV7-8 CASSSGGDSGNTIYF TGTGCCAGCAGCTCGGGCGGGGACTCTGGAAACACCATATATTTT
TRBD1 - TRBJ1-4 TRBV7-6 CASSPTGGGEKLFF TGTGCCAGCAGCCCAACAGGGGGCGGTGAAAAACTGTTTTTT
- - TRBJ1-2 TRBV10-3 CAIRGAGVNYGYTF TGTGCCATCAGGGGAGCAGGTGTTAACTATGGCTACACCTTC
- once TRBJ1-1 TRBV5-6 CASSLGTNTEAFF TGTGCCAGCAGCTTGGGTACGAACACTGAAGCTTTCTTT
TRBD2 - TRBJ2-5 TRBV7-9 CASRAFLAGDEETQYF TGTGCCAGCAGGGCCTTTTTAGCGGGGGACGAAGAGACCCAGTACTTC
TRBD1 - TRBJ1-2 TRBV28 CASSTQWDRGVNGYTF TGTGCCAGCAGTACCCAGTGGGACAGGGGAGTAAATGGCTACACCTTC
TRBD2 - TRBJ2-3 TRBV14 CASSVRLAGGRGGTDTQYF TGTGCCAGCAGCGTCCGACTAGCGGGGGGACGAGGGGGCACAGATACGCAGTATTTT
TRBD1 - TRBJ1-1 TRBV15 CATSRGPGQGGRTEAFF TGTGCCACCAGCAGAGGCCCGGGACAGGGAGGACGGACTGAAGCTTTCTTT
- few TRBJ2-7 TRBV11-3 CASSLQGYEQYF TGTGCCAGCAGCTTACAGGGCTACGAGCAGTACTTC
TRBD2 - TRBJ2-7 TRBV7-9 CASSRTSGTYEQYF TGTGCCAGCAGCCGGACTAGCGGAACCTACGAGCAGTACTTC
TRBD2 - TRBJ2-5 TRBV2 CASRAGLAGETQYF TGTGCCAGCAGAGCGGGACTAGCGGGCGAGACCCAGTACTTC